This is a list of T cell receptor beta chains from one sample in a study of OX40 agonist ivuxolimab in advanced cancers. Sequencing was performed with immunoSEQ multiplex PCR; in TCRdb, only in-frame clones are kept and a portion is missing. The sample holds about 77,000 clones; approximately 82% are singletons and the top ten take approximately 0.8%. The specimen was CD4+ or CD8+ T cells sorted from blood, collected in a trial of the OX40 agonist ivuxolimab. Every receptor here comes from an adult with an advanced solid tumor such as melanoma, head and neck, liver or kidney cancer. Both conserved end residues are part of each CDR3. The order of the fields is CDR3 DNA, CDR3 protein, clone size, J gene, V gene, D gene. The D gene is left open where the match is weak. Size values are once, few and many counts, or a class for expanded clones, and some rows have none.

TGTGCCAGCAGCTTGAGACATTCAGGGTTTGGGGCCAACGTCCTGACTTTC | CASSLRHSGFGANVLTF | - | TRBJ2-6 | TRBV5-5 | -
TGCGCCAGCAGCCAAGGAGACCGGGAGTCAAACATTCAGTACTTC | CASSQGDRESNIQYF | few | TRBJ2-4 | TRBV4-1 | -
TGTGCCATCAGTACAGGACTAGCGGGAGGGAACAATGAGCAGTTCTTC | CAISTGLAGGNNEQFF | - | TRBJ2-1 | TRBV10-3 | TRBD2
TGTGCCATCAGTGAGTCGACCCCAGGACGCACAGATACGCAGTATTTT | CAISESTPGRTDTQYF | - | TRBJ2-3 | TRBV10-3 | -
TGCGCCAATCCACAGGGGTATAGGTACGAGCAGTACTTC | CANPQGYRYEQYF | - | TRBJ2-7 | TRBV5-1 | TRBD1
TGTGCCAGCAGCTTAGCGTTGGGGGAGGTCCTTGGGGATACGCAGTATTTT | CASSLALGEVLGDTQYF | - | TRBJ2-3 | TRBV7-9 | -
TGTGCCAGCAGCCCAGGTAGTGCCCGGAACTACGAGCAGTACTTC | CASSPGSARNYEQYF | - | TRBJ2-7 | TRBV5-4 | -
TGTGCCAGCAGCGTAGATCCTAGCGGTGGGACCCAGTACTTC | CASSVDPSGGTQYF | - | TRBJ2-5 | TRBV9 | TRBD2
TGTGCCAGCTCACCCGCGACAGGGAGGGAGACTGGAAACACCATATATTTT | CASSPATGRETGNTIYF | - | TRBJ1-3 | TRBV18 | TRBD1
TGTGCCACCAGCCCCTCGAAGGGGCTGTATGAAAAACTGTTTTTT | CATSPSKGLYEKLFF | once | TRBJ1-4 | TRBV15 | -
TGTGCCAGCAGCCCCGGACAAAGCGGAGGCTACACCTTC | CASSPGQSGGYTF | once | TRBJ1-2 | TRBV2 | -
TGTGCCAGCAGCTCGGTGCAAGAGACCCAGTACTTC | CASSSVQETQYF | - | TRBJ2-5 | TRBV7-6 | -
TGTGCCAGCAGTACTCAGACAGGAAATAATGAAAAACTGTTTTTT | CASSTQTGNNEKLFF | - | TRBJ1-4 | TRBV27 | -
TGTGCCACCAGCAGAGGGTCAGGGGGCCAAGAGACCCAGTACTTC | CATSRGSGGQETQYF | - | TRBJ2-5 | TRBV15 | TRBD1
TGTGCCTGGAGTGTATCGAATGCAGGGGGCAATCAGCCCCAGCATTTT | CAWSVSNAGGNQPQHF | - | TRBJ1-5 | TRBV30 | -
TGTGCCAGTAGTTCCCAGCGGCCCACAGATACGCAGTATTTT | CASSSQRPTDTQYF | - | TRBJ2-3 | TRBV19 | -
TGTGCCAGCAGCTTGTTAACCAGTAATTCACCCCTCCACTTT | CASSLLTSNSPLHF | - | TRBJ1-6 | TRBV5-5 | -
TGTGCCAGCAGCCAAGATGAGGGTACCGCAGATACGCAGTATTTT | CASSQDEGTADTQYF | few | TRBJ2-3 | TRBV4-2 | -